A selection of T cell receptor beta chains follows, all from one sample in a study of T cells after yellow fever vaccination. A single record per CDR3 protein comes from TCRdb applying MiXCR to the 5' RACE reads. The repertoire holds 600,000 to 750,000 distinct CDR3 sequences, with approximately 13% as singletons. The specimen comprised PBMCs, sampled on the day of the yellow fever booster vaccination. These receptors all come from a man under 40 who received the YFV17D yellow fever vaccine. The CDR3 runs from the conserved cysteine through the conserved F or W. A D gene is named only where the DNA matches it firmly. Clone size is given for some rows only: seen once, a few or many times, or a class if the clone is expanded.

few,-,TRBJ2-3,TRBV20-1,CSVPRHGGAVTDTQYF,TGCAGTGTTCCTCGCCATGGGGGAGCCGTCACAGATACGCAGTATTTT
-,-,TRBJ2-1,TRBV6-2/TRBV6-3,CASSFGKSSYNEQFF,TGTGCCAGCAGTTTTGGCAAGAGCTCCTACAATGAGCAGTTCTTC
many,TRBD2,TRBJ2-5,TRBV9,CASSVASGRAQETQYF,TGTGCCAGCAGCGTAGCTTCCGGGAGGGCCCAAGAGACCCAGTACTTC
few,-,TRBJ1-4,TRBV7-7,CASSLGAGEKLFF,TGTGCCAGCAGCTTAGGGGCTGGGGAAAAACTGTTTTTT
few,-,TRBJ2-7,TRBV3-1,CASSQAGGYLVKQYF,TGTGCCAGCAGCCAAGCCGGCGGGTATTTGGTGAAGCAGTACTTC
-,TRBD2,TRBJ2-1,TRBV29-1,CSVDRGTSEYNEQFF,TGCAGCGTTGATCGGGGGACTAGCGAGTACAATGAGCAGTTCTTC
-,-,TRBJ1-6,TRBV3-1,CASSQDAGITLHF,TGTGCCAGCAGCCAAGATGCGGGCATTACCCTCCACTTT
few,-,TRBJ1-5,TRBV7-8,CASSPDRAGNQPQHF,TGTGCCAGCAGCCCCGACCGGGCGGGCAATCAGCCCCAGCATTTT
few,-,TRBJ2-5,TRBV2,CASSETEETQYF,TGTGCCAGCAGTGAGACGGAAGAGACCCAGTACTTC
-,TRBD2,TRBJ2-1,TRBV4-2,CAARTSGRSSYNEQFF,TGTGCCGCCAGGACTAGCGGGAGATCCTCCTACAATGAGCAGTTCTTC
-,TRBD2,TRBJ2-6,TRBV11-1,CASREGRLAGAGANVLTF,TGTGCCAGCAGGGAGGGGAGACTAGCGGGAGCTGGGGCCAACGTCCTGACTTTC
few,TRBD2,TRBJ2-2,TRBV3-1,CASSQDRVGTSGRWAGELFF,TGTGCCAGCAGCCAAGATCGTGTCGGGACTAGCGGGAGATGGGCCGGGGAGCTGTTTTTT
many,-,TRBJ2-5,TRBV2,CASSEEETQYF,TGTGCCAGCAGTGAGGAAGAGACCCAGTACTTC